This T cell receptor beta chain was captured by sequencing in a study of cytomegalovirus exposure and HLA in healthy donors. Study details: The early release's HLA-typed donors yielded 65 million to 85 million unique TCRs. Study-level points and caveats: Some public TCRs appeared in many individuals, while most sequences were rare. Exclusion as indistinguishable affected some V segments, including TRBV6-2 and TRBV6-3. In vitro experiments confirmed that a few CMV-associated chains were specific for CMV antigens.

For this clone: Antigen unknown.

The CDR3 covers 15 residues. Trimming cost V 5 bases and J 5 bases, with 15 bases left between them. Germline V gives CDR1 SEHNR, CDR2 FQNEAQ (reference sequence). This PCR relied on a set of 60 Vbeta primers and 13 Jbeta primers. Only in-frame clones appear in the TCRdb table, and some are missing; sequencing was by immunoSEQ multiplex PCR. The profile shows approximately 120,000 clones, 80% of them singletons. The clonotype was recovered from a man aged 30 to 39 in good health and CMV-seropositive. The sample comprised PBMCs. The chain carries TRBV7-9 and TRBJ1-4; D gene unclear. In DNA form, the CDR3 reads TGTGCCAGCAGCCAGGCAGGCAGACCAAATGAAAAACTGTTTTTT. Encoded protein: CASSQAGRPNEKLFF.